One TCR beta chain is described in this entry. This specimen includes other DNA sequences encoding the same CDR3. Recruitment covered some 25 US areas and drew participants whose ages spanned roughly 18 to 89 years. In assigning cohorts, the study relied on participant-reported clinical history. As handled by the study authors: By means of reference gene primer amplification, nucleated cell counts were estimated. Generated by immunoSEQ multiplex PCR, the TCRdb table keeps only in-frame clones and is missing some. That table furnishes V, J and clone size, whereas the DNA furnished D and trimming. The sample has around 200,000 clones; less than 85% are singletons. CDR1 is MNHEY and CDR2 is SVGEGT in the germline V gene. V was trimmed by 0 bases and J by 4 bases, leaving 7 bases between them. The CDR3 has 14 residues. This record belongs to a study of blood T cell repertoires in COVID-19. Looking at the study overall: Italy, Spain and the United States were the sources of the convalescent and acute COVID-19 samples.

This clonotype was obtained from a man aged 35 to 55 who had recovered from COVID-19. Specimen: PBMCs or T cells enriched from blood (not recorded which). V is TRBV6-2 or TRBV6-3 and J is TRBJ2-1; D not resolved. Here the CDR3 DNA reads TGTGCCAGCAGTTACTCTTCCCCGTACAATGAGCAGTTCTTC. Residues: CASSYSSPYNEQFF.